The 19 T cell receptor beta chains listed next were all sequenced from one sample in a study of blood T cell repertoires in COVID-19 (dated by TCRdb to the early 2020s). The library relied on the immunoSEQ multiplex PCR assay. As stored in TCRdb, this immuneACCESS dataset retains in-frame rearrangements with V and J assigned. A fraction of the clones does not appear; measured against another copy, unresolved V genes explain less than half of the discrepancy, and the remainder lacks a known reason. Within this sample are some 130,000 clones, with about 92% of them counted one time only. The ten biggest clones cover about 4.5% of the sample. Material for sequencing was peripheral blood. These receptors were obtained from a man aged 60 to 75 with COVID-19, enrolled during active disease.

CDR3 protein: CASSRRQGRGQPQHF. CDR3 DNA sequence: TGTGCCAGCAGCCGAAGACAGGGTAGGGGTCAGCCCCAGCATTTT. The chain uses TRBV6-5 and TRBJ1-5; TRBD1 matches 7 bases. The CDR3 totals 15 residues. With V trimmed by 6 bases and J by 6 bases, 11 bases remained unmatched. CDR1 and CDR2 from the germline V gene are MNHEY and SVGAGI.

The chain combines TRBV29-1 with TRBJ1-2; 8 nucleotides align to TRBD1. The V gene end was trimmed by 3 bases and the J gene end by 4 bases; junction bases not matched to a gene: 4. The CDR3 has 13 amino acids. Germline V gives CDR1 SQVTM, CDR2 ANQGSEA. Here the CDR3 DNA reads TGCAGCGTTGAGAGTCAGGGGGCCTATGGCTACACCTTC. It encodes CSVESQGAYGYTF.

V gene TRBV12-3 or TRBV12-4 combines with J gene TRBJ1-2; TRBD1 matches at 7 bases. This CDR3 has 13 residues. V was clipped by 5 bases and J by 0 bases; unmatched bases: 0. The CDR3 protein is CASSTGANYGYTF. Here the CDR3 DNA reads TGTGCCAGCAGTACAGGGGCTAACTATGGCTACACCTTC.

The V call is TRBV6-2 or TRBV6-3, the J call TRBJ1-1; 7 bases are a match to TRBD1. With V trimmed by 5 bases and J by 4 bases, 7 bases remained unmatched. The germline V gene encodes CDR1 MNHEY and CDR2 SVGEGT. The CDR3 spans 14 residues. This chain's CDR3 is CASSIQGRSTEAFF. The CDR3 DNA is TGTGCCAGCAGTATACAGGGGAGGAGCACTGAAGCTTTCTTT.

This chain joins TRBV28 and TRBJ1-2, with 10 bases aligning to TRBD1. Germline assignment: CDR1 MDHEN and CDR2 SYDVKM. V trimming: 3 bases; J trimming: 3 bases; junction bases outside the gene matches: 4. This CDR3 region has 15 residues. CDR3 in DNA: TGTGCCAGCAGTTTGGGGACAGGGGAATACTATGGCTACACCTTC. Translated: CASSLGTGEYYGYTF.

This rearrangement joins TRBV12-3 or TRBV12-4 to TRBJ2-5; a weak D match, TRBD1 (6 bases). This CDR3 has 13 amino acids. The germline V and J ends were trimmed by 4 bases and 3 bases, with 9 bases remaining between them. Here the CDR3 DNA reads TGTGCCAGCAGTTCGGACAGTAAAGAGACCCAGTACTTC. Encoded protein: CASSSDSKETQYF.

The chain joins TRBV30 to TRBJ2-7; tentatively, D is TRBD1 (5 bases). Trimming cost V 4 bases and J 6 bases, with 16 bases left between them. The CDR3 extends over 13 amino acids. Germline V gives CDR1 GTSNPN, CDR2 SVGIG (reference sequence). CDR3 loop: CAWTSGNLGEQYF. CDR3 nucleotides: TGTGCCTGGACCTCAGGGAATTTGGGCGAGCAGTACTTC.

This chain links TRBV6-5 with TRBJ1-5; possible D gene TRBD1, 6 bases. Germline loops: CDR1 MNHEY, CDR2 SVGAGI. The CDR3 spans 15 residues. Trimming removed 5 bases at V and 2 bases at J, with 13 bases between. CDR3 residues: CASSPLRQGNQPQHF. The CDR3 region has the DNA TGTGCCAGCAGTCCCTTGAGACAGGGCAATCAGCCCCAGCATTTT.

As to this clone: The same CDR3 can be traced to other DNA sequences in this sample. The V gene is TRBV5-1, the J gene TRBJ1-1, with no clear D. CDR1 and CDR2 (germline): SGHRS, YFSETQ. V was clipped by 1 base and J by 2 bases, with 6 bases between them. This CDR3 region has 13 residues. The CDR3 bases are TGCGCCAGCAGCTTGACGGGAAACACTGAAGCTTTCTTT. Encoded protein: CASSLTGNTEAFF. Complete variable domain (other parts from reference TRBV5-1 and TRBJ1-1): KAGVTQTPRYLIKTRGQQVTLSCSPISGHRSVSWYQQTPGQGLQFLFEYFSETQRNKGNFPGRFSGRQFSNSRSEMNVSTLELGDSALYLCASSLTGNTEAFFGQGTRLTVV.

V and J are TRBV7-9 and TRBJ1-3, with D possibly TRBD1 on 6 matching bases. CDR1 and CDR2 from the germline V gene are SEHNR and FQNEAQ (reference sequence). The germline V and J ends were trimmed by 3 bases and 0 bases, with 12 bases remaining between them. The CDR3 has 16 amino acids. CDR3 loop: CASSFLQTGSGNTIYF. CDR3 bases: TGTGCCAGCAGCTTCTTACAGACAGGCTCTGGAAACACCATATATTTT.

The rearrangement uses TRBV6-6 and TRBJ2-1; D is possibly TRBD1 (5 bases). Germline values: CDR1 MNHNY, CDR2 SVGAGI (reference sequence). Trimming stripped 3 bases from V and 4 bases from J, with 16 bases between. This CDR3 has 16 residues. CDR3 bases: TGTGCCAGCAGTTATATCCGGACATCGCTTTACAATGAGCAGTTCTTC. Translation gives CASSYIRTSLYNEQFF.

The chain uses TRBV7-3 and TRBJ2-1; perhaps TRBD2 as D (6 bases). V was cut by 4 bases and J by 6 bases, with 10 bases left in between. Germline V CDR1 and CDR2: SGHTA, FQGTGA. The CDR3 is made up of 13 amino acids. Here the CDR3 reads CASSSGTPNEQFF. The CDR3 DNA reads as TGTGCCAGCAGCTCCGGGACTCCCAATGAGCAGTTCTTC. The complete variable domain, with remaining parts taken from reference TRBV7-3 and TRBJ2-1, reads GAGVSQTPSNKVTEKGKYVELRCDPISGHTALYWYRQSLGQGPEFLIYFQGTGAADDSGLPNDRFFAVRPEGSVSTLKIQRTERGDSAVYLCASSSGTPNEQFFGPGTRLTVL.

The chain combines TRBV4-1 with TRBJ1-1; 8 positions agree with TRBD1. CDR3 length: 18 amino acids. The trim removed 0 bases at V and 0 bases at J, leaving 9 bases unmatched. In germline, CDR1 is MGHRA, CDR2 YSYEKL. CDR3 DNA sequence: TGCGCCAGCAGCCAAGATGTAGGTCAGGGGGCGCTGAACACTGAAGCTTTCTTT. Translating gives CASSQDVGQGALNTEAFF.

The chain combines TRBV19 with TRBJ2-1, with a weak D call TRBD2 (6 bases). The V and J ends lost 7 bases and 2 bases respectively, with 15 bases between them. In germline, CDR1 is LNHDA, CDR2 SQIVND (reference sequence). CDR3 length: 15 residues. As DNA, the CDR3 is TGTGCCAGTACCCGGACTAAATTGGCCTACAATGAGCAGTTCTTC. As protein: CASTRTKLAYNEQFF.

The chain carries TRBV28 and TRBJ1-2; TRBD1 aligns across 12 bases. Germline assignment: CDR1 MDHEN and CDR2 SYDVKM. The CDR3 covers 14 residues. The junction had 4 bases not matched to a gene; V was cut back by 4 bases and J by 7 bases. The CDR3: CASSSGQGAFGYTF. CDR3 in DNA: TGTGCCAGCAGTTCGGGACAGGGGGCGTTTGGCTACACCTTC.

The gene calls are TRBV29-1 and TRBJ2-5, with 8 positions matching TRBD2. The ends lost 5 bases at V and 7 bases at J; junction bases unmatched: 15. Germline V gene lookup returns CDR1 SQVTM and CDR2 ANQGSEA. This CDR3 region has 15 residues. The CDR3 region has the DNA TGCAGCGTTCTTATTAGCGGGAACTACCGGGGGACCCAGTACTTC. Translation: CSVLISGNYRGTQYF.

The rearrangement uses TRBV3-1 (or the pseudogene TRBV3-2) and TRBJ1-5; 8 nucleotides agree with TRBD1. This CDR3 is 14 amino acids long. J gave up 9 bases and V 3 bases, and 7 bases lay outside the gene matches. CDR1 is LGHDT and CDR2 is YNNKEL in the germline V gene (reference sequence). CDR3 nucleotide sequence: TGTGCCAGCAGCCAGGACAGGGAGCAATGGCCCCAGCATTTT. Its protein is CASSQDREQWPQHF.

The genes are TRBV2 and TRBJ2-5; 8 bases map to TRBD2. Losses at the gene ends were 5 bases for V and 2 bases for J; bases not matched to a gene: 4. Germline-derived CDR1 and CDR2 are SNHLY and FYNNEI. This CDR3 has 14 residues. DNA for the CDR3: TGTGCCAGCAGTTTCCAGCGGGAGCAAGAGACCCAGTACTTC. Its translation: CASSFQREQETQYF.

V usage is TRBV5-1 and J usage is TRBJ2-3; TRBD2 might be the D (6 bases). This CDR3 comprises 16 residues. CDR1 and CDR2 from the germline V gene are SGHRS and YFSETQ. Trimming took off 4 bases at V and 0 bases at J, with 15 bases between the two ends. The CDR3 DNA is TGCGCCAGCAGCCAGCCAAGCGCGGGGAGCACAGATACGCAGTATTTT. Translated, it gives CASSQPSAGSTDTQYF.